The source of this T cell receptor (beta chain) is a study of cytomegalovirus exposure and HLA in healthy donors. Study observations and caveats: Common viral pathogens seemed, in a later analysis, to connect with several of the most significant clusters.

On this clone itself: Its matching antigen is unknown.

The study ran its PCR with 60 Vbeta and 13 Jbeta primers. This table comes from immunoSEQ multiplex PCR, and its TCRdb copy is limited to in-frame clones, with some not included. The data hold about 120,000 clones, with roughly 78% observed a single time. Trimming removed 1 base from V and 4 bases from J; junction bases left unmatched: 6. This CDR3 region has 16 residues. The germline V gene encodes CDR1 MNHEY and CDR2 SVGAGI. This TCR came from a woman in her 30s in good health and CMV-seropositive. The rearrangement links TRBV6-5 to TRBJ2-4; 8 bases fit TRBD2. Sequencing used PBMCs. The CDR3 nucleotides are TGTGCCAGCAGTTACTTGTCGGGGGGGGGTAAAAACATTCAGTACTTC. This codes for CASSYLSGGGKNIQYF.